Here is one T cell receptor beta chain with its context. The antigen is undetermined. Trimming cost V 4 bases and J 3 bases, with 7 bases left between them. The CDR3 is 13 residues long. Germline V gene data show CDR1 as MNHEY and CDR2 as SMNVEV (reference sequence). The donors belonged to the approximately 110-subject validation cohort, separate from the approximately 700-subject first cohort. These data are taken from a study of cytomegalovirus exposure and HLA in healthy donors. Study summary: It was reported in a later analysis that the same platform had been used for the 120 or so validation repertoires as for the approximately 670 first-cohort repertoires. Broader study findings: The listing of 160 or so TCR beta chains classed them as cytomegalovirus-associated.

Sequenced by immunoSEQ multiplex PCR; TCRdb stores in-frame clones only, minus some. The sample records roughly 350,000 clones, approximately 90% being singletons. The specimen sequenced was PBMCs. The genes are TRBV27 and TRBJ2-1; D is unresolved. This sequence was found in a woman aged 18-30 years in good health and CMV-seronegative. Here the CDR3 reads CASSWSGYNEQFF. The CDR3 nucleotides read TGTGCCAGCAGTTGGTCCGGCTACAATGAGCAGTTCTTC.